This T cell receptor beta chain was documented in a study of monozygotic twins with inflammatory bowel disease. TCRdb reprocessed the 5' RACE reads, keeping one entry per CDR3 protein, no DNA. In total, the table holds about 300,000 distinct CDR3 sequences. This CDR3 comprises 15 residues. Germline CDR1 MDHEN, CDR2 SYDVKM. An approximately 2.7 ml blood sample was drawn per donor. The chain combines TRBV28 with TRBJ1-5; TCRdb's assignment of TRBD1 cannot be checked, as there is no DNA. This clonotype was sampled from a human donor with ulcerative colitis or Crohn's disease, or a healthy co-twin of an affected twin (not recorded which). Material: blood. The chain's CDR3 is CASSLNTGGGQPQHF.